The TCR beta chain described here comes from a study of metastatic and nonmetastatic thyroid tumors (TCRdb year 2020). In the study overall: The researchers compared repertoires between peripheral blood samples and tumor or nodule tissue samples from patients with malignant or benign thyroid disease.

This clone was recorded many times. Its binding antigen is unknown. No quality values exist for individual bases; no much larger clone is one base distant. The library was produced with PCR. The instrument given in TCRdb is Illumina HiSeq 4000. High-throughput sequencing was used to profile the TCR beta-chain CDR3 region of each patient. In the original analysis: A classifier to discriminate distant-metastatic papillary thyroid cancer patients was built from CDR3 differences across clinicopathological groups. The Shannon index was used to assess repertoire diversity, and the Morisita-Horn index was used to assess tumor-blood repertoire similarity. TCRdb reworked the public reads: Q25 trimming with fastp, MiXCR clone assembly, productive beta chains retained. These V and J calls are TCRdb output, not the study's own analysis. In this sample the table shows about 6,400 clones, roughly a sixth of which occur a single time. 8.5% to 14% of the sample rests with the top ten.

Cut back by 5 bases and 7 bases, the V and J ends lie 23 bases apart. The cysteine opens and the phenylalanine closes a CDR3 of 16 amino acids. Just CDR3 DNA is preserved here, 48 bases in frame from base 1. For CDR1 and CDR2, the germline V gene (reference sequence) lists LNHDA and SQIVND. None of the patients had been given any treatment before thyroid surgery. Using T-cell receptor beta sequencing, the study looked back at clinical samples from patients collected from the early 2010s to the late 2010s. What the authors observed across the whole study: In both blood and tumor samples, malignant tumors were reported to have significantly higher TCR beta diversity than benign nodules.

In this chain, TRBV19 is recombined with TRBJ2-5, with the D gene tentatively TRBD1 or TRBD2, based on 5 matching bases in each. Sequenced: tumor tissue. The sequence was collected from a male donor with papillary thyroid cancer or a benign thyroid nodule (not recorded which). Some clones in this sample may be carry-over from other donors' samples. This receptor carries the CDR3 CASSALGLQQRGTQYF. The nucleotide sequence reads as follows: TGTGCCAGTAGTGCCCTTGGGCTCCAGCAGAGGGGGACCCAGTACTTC.